This paragraph covers one T cell receptor (beta chain) sequence. Its matching antigen is unknown. This sample was included in a study of cytomegalovirus exposure and HLA in healthy donors. The wider study: Most donors, about 77% of 350 to 450 genotyped, fell in the Caucasian-associated ancestry cluster.

Germline CDR1 and CDR2: LGHNA and YNFKEQ. Trimming shortened V by 7 bases and J by 0 bases, and 15 bases separated the two germline ends. This CDR3 has 16 residues. Study-level points and caveats: An analysis was carried out later, and it reportedly showed fewer N-insertions in an Asian-associated ancestry cluster than the approximately 680-donor mean. Reports indicated that the classifier achieved high specificity and sensitivity in diagnosing cytomegalovirus status. It was likely that a cluster of highly shared sequence variants was a sequencing artifact.

Both 60 Vbeta primers and 13 Jbeta primers went into the PCR. TCRdb keeps only in-frame clones here, not all; method: immunoSEQ multiplex PCR. The sample yields 99,000 or so clones, approximately 70% seen once. The material sequenced was PBMCs. This rearrangement joins TRBV4-2 to TRBJ1-4; the D is unclear. The clonotype was recovered from a man under 40 in good health and CMV-seronegative. CDR3 bases: TGTGCCAGCACCTTCGGGTCGATCTCAACTAATGAAAAACTGTTTTTT. It specifies CASTFGSISTNEKLFF.